This record looks at one T cell receptor (beta chain) sequence and its context. Its antigen remains undetermined. Per-base quality was not reported, and no clone a single base away is much larger than it. The library was generated by RT-PCR. Instrument on record: Illumina HiSeq 2500. TCRdb took the public reads, trimmed them with fastp at Q25, ran MiXCR for clone calling and kept in-frame beta chains. Every distinct CDR3 protein forms one entry, paired with its most common genes and DNA. The sample data list almost 600,000 distinct CDR3 sequences, and around 15% of these were observed just once. Around 10% of the sample is in the top ten clones. The data stem from a study of response to subunit inactivated influenza vaccine (dated by TCRdb to the late 2010s). Context from the whole study: Deep quantitative profiling of the T cell receptor repertoire was used in the study to follow responses to a trivalent subunit inactivated influenza vaccine. Overall results and qualifications from the work: The authors suggested that each seasonal influenza vaccination may recruit only a limited number of new T cells.

The germline V end is reduced by 5 bases and the J end by 3 bases; junction bases left unmatched: 7. Sequences SEHNR (CDR1) and FQNEAQ (CDR2) are obtained from the germline V gene (reference sequence). The CDR3 measures 14 amino acids from cysteine to phenylalanine. Only the CDR3 region is kept as DNA, spanning 42 bases read in frame from base 1. This sequence uses TRBV7-9 and TRBJ2-7, with 7 bases aligning to TRBD1. This TCR derives from a man aged 45 to 65 who received an inactivated influenza vaccine. Donor details come from another sample of the same person, matched by shared clones. The specimen comprised PBMCs from blood, sampled about 13 days after vaccination. DNA sequence: TGTGCCAGCAGCGTGACAGGGTCCGACTACGAGCAGTACTTC. This translates into CASSVTGSDYEQYF.